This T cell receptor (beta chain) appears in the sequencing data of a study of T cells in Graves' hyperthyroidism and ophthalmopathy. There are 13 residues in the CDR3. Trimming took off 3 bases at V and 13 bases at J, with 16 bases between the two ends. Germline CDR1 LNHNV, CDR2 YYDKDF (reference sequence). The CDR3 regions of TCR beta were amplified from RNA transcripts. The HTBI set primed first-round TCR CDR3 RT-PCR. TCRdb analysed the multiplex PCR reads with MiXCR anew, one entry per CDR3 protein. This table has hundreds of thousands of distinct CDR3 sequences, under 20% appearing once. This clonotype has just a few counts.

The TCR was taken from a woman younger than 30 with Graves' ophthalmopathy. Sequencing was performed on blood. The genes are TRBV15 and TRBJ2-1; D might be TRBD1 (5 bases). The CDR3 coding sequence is TGTGCCACCAGCAGGGTCACAGGCTTAATACAGTTCTTC. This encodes CATSRVTGLIQFF.